A selection of T cell receptor beta chains follows, all from one sample in a study of cytomegalovirus exposure and HLA in healthy donors. Clones were read by immunoSEQ multiplex PCR, and TCRdb kept only the in-frame ones, dropping some. Its table lists 150,000 to 200,000 clones. What was sequenced was PBMCs. The receptors derive from a young man in good health and CMV-seronegative. Both conserved end residues are part of each CDR3. The D gene is left open where the match is weak.

V gene	D gene	J gene	CDR3 protein	CDR3 DNA
TRBV29-1	TRBD1	TRBJ1-2	CSVVLTGTGGGGGYGYTF	TGCAGCGTTGTCCTTACCGGGACAGGGGGCGGGGGTGGCTATGGCTACACCTTC
TRBV6-1	NA	TRBJ2-2	CASTRGQLYTGELFF	TGTGCCAGCACCCGGGGACAACTCTACACCGGGGAGCTGTTTTTT
TRBV19	TRBD1	TRBJ1-5	CASRLTGPNQPQHF	TGTGCCAGTAGGCTGACAGGGCCGAATCAGCCCCAGCATTTT
TRBV27	TRBD1	TRBJ1-2	CASSFRQGHGYTF	TGTGCCAGCAGTTTCAGACAGGGGCATGGCTACACCTTC
TRBV7-6	NA	TRBJ2-7	CASSLNINEQYF	TGTGCCAGCAGCTTGAACATTAACGAGCAGTACTTC
TRBV19	NA	TRBJ1-5	CASSIGGNGNQPQHF	TGTGCCAGTAGTATTGGGGGCAACGGCAATCAGCCCCAGCATTTT
TRBV6-1	NA	TRBJ2-5	CASSRGEETQYF	TGTGCCAGCAGCAGGGGGGAAGAGACCCAGTACTTC
TRBV15	NA	TRBJ1-1	CATSRDGGIAFF	TGTGCCACCAGCAGAGACGGAGGGATAGCTTTCTTT
TRBV30	TRBD1	TRBJ2-2	CAWGTGTGTGELFF	TGTGCCTGGGGTACCGGGACAGGCACCGGGGAGCTGTTTTTT
TRBV30	TRBD1	TRBJ1-1	CAWHRQGAVGTEAFF	TGTGCCTGGCACCGACAGGGGGCGGTTGGAACTGAAGCTTTCTTT
TRBV11-2	TRBD2	TRBJ2-1	CASRPGLAGVNEQFF	TGTGCCAGCAGGCCGGGACTAGCGGGAGTCAATGAGCAGTTCTTC
TRBV27	TRBD1	TRBJ1-5	CASSTTGGANQPQHF	TGTGCCAGCAGTACGACAGGGGGCGCGAATCAGCCCCAGCATTTT
TRBV10-1	NA	TRBJ2-4	CASRLGEVAKNIQYF	TGCGCCAGCAGACTCGGGGAGGTGGCCAAAAACATTCAGTACTTC
TRBV5-1	NA	TRBJ2-3	CASSLGRFADTQYF	TGCGCCAGCAGCTTGGGGAGGTTCGCAGATACGCAGTATTTT
TRBV14	TRBD1	TRBJ1-1	CASSRPAGGMNTEAFF	TGTGCCAGCAGCCGCCCCGCAGGGGGGATGAACACTGAAGCTTTCTTT
TRBV4-1	TRBD2	TRBJ2-7	CASSQDPGGGSYEQYF	TGCGCCAGCAGCCAAGACCCCGGCGGGGGCTCCTACGAGCAGTACTTC
TRBV10-2	TRBD1	TRBJ1-5	CASSEVTGTQPQHF	TGCGCCAGCAGTGAGGTGACAGGGACTCAGCCCCAGCATTTT
TRBV14	TRBD1	TRBJ2-1	CASSQAPTTGGKGEQFF	TGTGCCAGCAGCCAGGCCCCAACGACAGGGGGTAAGGGTGAGCAGTTCTTC
TRBV5-1	NA	TRBJ2-2	CASSLAGGNTGELFF	TGCGCCAGCAGCTTGGCCGGGGGAAACACCGGGGAGCTGTTTTTT
TRBV10-1	NA	TRBJ1-2	CASSPRRRDGYTF	TGCGCCAGCAGTCCCCGGCGGAGGGATGGCTACACCTTC
TRBV11-3	NA	TRBJ2-1	CASSLAGLYNEQFF	TGTGCCAGCAGCTTAGCGGGATTATACAATGAGCAGTTCTTC
TRBV7-6	TRBD1	TRBJ2-7	CASSSRQGTLEQYF	TGTGCCAGCAGCTCTAGACAGGGGACCCTCGAGCAGTACTTC
TRBV5-1	NA	TRBJ1-1	CASSLGALNTEAFF	TGCGCCAGCAGCTTAGGGGCTCTGAACACTGAAGCTTTCTTT
TRBV7-9	TRBD2	TRBJ2-7	CATDGSAGGSYEQYF	TGTGCCACCGACGGGTCGGCGGGGGGCTCCTACGAGCAGTACTTC
TRBV5-1	TRBD2	TRBJ2-1	CASSLPSSGSNNEQFF	TGCGCCAGCAGCTTGCCCAGTAGCGGGAGCAACAATGAGCAGTTCTTC
TRBV10-3	NA	TRBJ2-5	CAIRAAGETQYF	TGTGCCATCAGGGCAGCCGGGGAGACCCAGTACTTC
TRBV29-1	TRBD2	TRBJ2-7	CSVAPFLAGGRYEQYF	TGCAGCGTCGCACCTTTTCTAGCGGGAGGCCGCTACGAGCAGTACTTC
TRBV30	NA	TRBJ2-2	CAWSQPRGLFTGELFF	TGTGCCTGGAGCCAGCCTCGCGGGCTCTTTACCGGGGAGCTGTTTTTT
TRBV28	TRBD2	TRBJ2-1	CASSFGAGGPLYEQFF	TGTGCCAGCAGTTTTGGAGCGGGAGGGCCCCTCTATGAGCAGTTCTTC
TRBV6-6	TRBD1	TRBJ1-2	CASRAGGRGGYTF	TGTGCCAGCAGAGCAGGGGGCCGGGGTGGCTACACCTTC
TRBV29-1	TRBD1	TRBJ2-5	CSITPGTGGQETQYF	TGCAGCATCACCCCGGGGACAGGGGGCCAAGAGACCCAGTACTTC
TRBV6-6	NA	TRBJ2-7	CASTRGGFSVDEQYF	TGTGCCAGCACTCGTGGCGGGTTCTCGGTGGACGAGCAGTACTTC
TRBV6-5	TRBD1	TRBJ2-7	CASSRDRYYEQYF	TGTGCCAGCAGTCGGGACAGATACTACGAGCAGTACTTC
TRBV28	NA	TRBJ1-1	CASSFRELRGNTEAFF	TGTGCCAGCAGTTTCCGGGAGTTAAGGGGGAACACTGAAGCTTTCTTT
TRBV5-1	TRBD2	TRBJ2-1	CASSFWLAGGTDEQFF	TGCGCCAGCAGCTTTTGGCTAGCGGGAGGAACGGATGAGCAGTTCTTC
TRBV6-4	TRBD2	TRBJ2-1	CASSDSGTSGVSYNEQFF	TGTGCCAGCAGTGACTCAGGGACTAGCGGGGTCTCCTACAATGAGCAGTTCTTC
TRBV14	TRBD1	TRBJ2-1	CASSGTGGNIHEQFF	TGTGCCAGCAGCGGGACAGGGGGCAATATCCATGAGCAGTTCTTC